This paragraph covers one T cell receptor (beta chain) sequence. Its antigen has not been determined. The input lacks base qualities; no much larger clone sits a single base away. This sample is part of a study of cytomegalovirus exposure and HLA in healthy donors (dated by TCRdb to 2016 to 2017). With regard to the full study: According to an earlier analysis of several hundred of the donors, about 170 million T cells yielded some 110 million unique TCR beta sequences and approximately 280 Gb of sequence data. The genetic ancestry cluster associated with self-reported Caucasian donors included over 65% of the roughly 380 genotyped donors. HLA typing covered class I and class II loci at four-digit resolution. Every discovery cohort repertoire had been produced on one sequencing platform. In a later genetic analysis, genome-wide SNP genotypes for about 65% of the 666 donors were used, and that subset was treated as a discovery cohort. Roughly five DR-DQ haplotypes were handled as single units for association and clustering, since linkage in the cohort was strong. Rather than using new phenotypic data, the later analysis identified candidate immune exposures from TCR beta sequences and from how often those sequences occurred across donors. Donor age, sex, ethnicity and CMV serostatus were compiled together with the repertoire data. To decide whether each TCR beta V gene segment behaved as functional or pseudogenic, an earlier analysis of some 540 of the donors relied on high-throughput TCR beta sequencing. Across some 400 genotyped donors of the cohort, an average of about 240,000 unique TCR beta nucleotide sequences per donor were sequenced, and 15% to 20% of those sequences were non-productive. About 310 gigabases of sequencing data and 70 million to 100 million unique TCR sequences were included in an early release covering several hundred HLA-typed donors. Typing coverage varied by locus: 629-630 donors for A, B, C, DRB1 and DQB1; roughly 510 for DQA1; about 600 for DPA1; roughly 450 for DPB1. The study aimed to test whether cataloging public T cell receptors could reveal signatures of past pathogen exposure. Besides the first cohort of 500 to 700 subjects, a separate validation cohort made up of over 100 different subjects was used. Using immunosequencing, the study profiled T cell repertoires from about 610 subjects and related those repertoires to cytomegalovirus serostatus. In a later analysis, previously published TCR beta repertoires from 666 donors were re-analyzed and high-resolution HLA genotyping was added so that TCR occurrence patterns could be studied. The study combined high-throughput TCR immunosequencing, statistical association of individual TCRs with disease status, and machine learning to predict cytomegalovirus infection status.

Receptor libraries were prepared by the immunoSEQ multiplex PCR assay. For the multiplex PCR, a mixture combining 60 forward primers for TCR Vbeta segments and 13 reverse primers for TCR Jbeta segments was used. The CDR3 region of rearranged TCR beta genes was amplified from genomic DNA with a multiplex PCR assay. On the Illumina HiSeq System, the amplified TCR beta libraries were sequenced as 87-base-pair reads. On the study's bioinformatics: Across the 500 to 850 repertoires, a later analysis counted some 81 million unique TCR beta chains, about 10 million of which were shared by at least two donors. A nearest-neighbor algorithm error-corrected the raw reads and collapsed the reads into unique sequences, merging closely related sequences to remove PCR and sequencing errors. V, D and J gene segments were assigned by aligning CDR3 sequences to IMGT reference sequences. For a sequence to be retained, a match of at least six nucleotides was required to both a V gene segment and a J gene segment. Rearrangements were classified as productive when the CDR3 lacked stop codons and remained in frame with V and J, and all other rearrangements were classified as non-productive. CDR3 was defined according to IMGT convention as the region running from the second conserved V-encoded cysteine to the conserved J-encoded phenylalanine. In an earlier analysis of around 540 of the donors, sequences lacking an unambiguous match to a single V gene segment were excluded. An earlier analysis of approximately 590 of the donors classified V segments as functional when productive rearrangements were above 56.7% and as segregating when the standard deviation between donors was above 5%. A statistical classification framework was built for diagnosing cytomegalovirus status from the catalog of TCR beta chain sequences. A later analysis assigned V and J genes by comparing TCR nucleotide sequences with IMGT/GENE-DB human TR gene sequences. In a later analysis, CDR3 sequences and most-parsimonious VDJ recombination scenarios were assigned using the TCRdist pipeline. In a later analysis, each TCR beta chain was defined by its CDR3 amino acid sequence together with its V-gene family, and reads lacking a unique V-gene family were excluded. As a way to deal with suspected cross-contamination and a sequencing artifact, a later analysis dropped more than 500 nucleotide sequences that were highly shared and had low generation probability. In a later analysis, a clonal expansion index for each public chain was calculated from normalized within-repertoire ranks of inferred template counts. Generation probabilities in a later analysis came from a VDJ recombination model fitted to out-of-frame rearrangements, and those results were checked against IGoR. Hypergeometric tests were used in a later analysis to score TCR-TCR, TCR-HLA and TCR-CMV co-occurrence, with a repertoire-size bias correction applied to the TCR pairs. A later analysis estimated false discovery rates by permuting HLA or CMV assignments 20 times. In a later analysis, co-occurring TCRs were grouped with DBSCAN, and TCRdist sequence similarity was added when clustering was performed within HLA-allele-positive subsets. Repertoires with fewer than 30,000 or more than 120,000 public chains, plus five repertoires with anomalous nucleotide sharing, were excluded from co-occurrence clustering. The source is immuneACCESS, and TCRdb retained only in-frame sequences with V and J called. Part of the clones is not carried over; for the studies checked, unresolved V genes explain less than half of this, and the remainder is unexplained. That table gives V, J and clone size, and the DNA gave D and trimming. A total of 100,000 to 150,000 clones appear in this sample, about 80% of them only once. The ten largest clones add up to 0.95% to 1.1% of the sample.

Overall results and qualifications from the work: A cluster of highly shared sequence variants was judged likely to represent a technical artifact of the sequencing pipeline. Compared with the roughly 600-donor mean, donors in an Asian-associated ancestry cluster had fewer N-insertions in productive TCRs, according to a later genetic analysis. In a later genetic analysis, a missense DCLRE1C variant was associated with V-gene and J-gene trimming of TCR beta chains, and the association was replicated in an independent cohort. Most CMV-associated TCR beta chains appeared to be HLA-restricted in a later analysis, and the HLA associations seemed to be driven largely by CMV exposure. Sequencing depth was assumed to be roughly uniform across donors in the presence/absence analyses, though that assumption may not hold. While some public TCRs were present in many individuals, most TCR sequences turned up only very rarely across donors. It was suggested by the authors that the approach could potentially be generalized to other disease states and immunological phenotypes. A later analysis reported that several top co-occurrence clusters appeared linked to parvovirus B19, influenza, CMV and Epstein-Barr virus. A later analysis found that TCR association rates varied across HLA loci, with DRB1 alleles showing the most associated TCRs and HLA-C alleles the fewest. A further reported finding was that TCR beta sequences accurately predicted the HLA-A and HLA-B alleles for most subjects in the first cohort. A later analysis associated some 17,000 TCR beta sequences with specific HLA alleles at a false discovery rate of 0.05. CMV serostatus was the only immune exposure information available for the cohort. Because HLA typing was unavailable for some donors at each locus, only the typed subset was used in association tests. In vitro tests confirmed that a few of the cytomegalovirus-associated TCR beta chains recognize cytomegalovirus antigens. The cohort was sequenced for TCR beta chains only, and without alpha or paired-chain data the features that could be detected were limited. Linkage disequilibrium might explain the correlated functional status among segregating V segments, but an unknown experimental factor could not be excluded. Broadly in line with IMGT annotations, most TCR beta V segments showed up in productive rearrangements about 87% or about 30% of the time in an earlier analysis of several hundred of the donors. Assigning TCR associations to individual alleles was difficult when HLA alleles, especially DR and DQ, strongly co-occurred. The classifier was reported to diagnose cytomegalovirus status with high specificity and sensitivity in both the original cohort and the validation cohort. The earlier analysis of about 600 of the donors excluded seventeen rarely observed V segments, including chromosome 9 orphons, because counts were too low. Compared with equally common non-associated chains, HLA-associated TCR beta chains in a later analysis were more clonally expanded and had lower generation probabilities. Because the 87-base-pair reads could not distinguish some IMGT-functional V segments, including TRBV6-2 and TRBV6-3, those segments were excluded. In the study, around 150 TCR beta chains were listed as associated with cytomegalovirus.

The CDR3 sequence holds 14 residues, the cysteine and phenylalanine included. This entry keeps only the CDR3 DNA: 42 bases, framed from base 1. From a lookup of the germline V gene (reference sequence), CDR1 and CDR2 are LNHDA and SQIVND. At the junction V is shortened by 0 bases and J by 7 bases, with 9 bases in between. The cohort was made up of about 610 healthy bone marrow donors. All cohort members were sampled while nominally healthy, although unrecorded immune exposures were likely present. Of the 666 cohort members, 250 to 300 had positive CMV serostatus and 350 to 450 had negative CMV serostatus, and CMV serostatus was not recorded for the donor. A peripheral blood sample was provided by each donor, and peripheral blood mononuclear cells were used for TCR beta sequencing. The Qiagen DNeasy Blood Extraction Kit was used to extract genomic DNA from the blood cell samples.

The sequence derives from a human donor in good health. The sequencing input was PBMCs. This sequence uses TRBV19 and TRBJ2-2, with no D gene named confidently. The CDR3 region has the sequence CASSIERSHGELFF. The DNA is TGTGCCAGTAGTATAGAGAGGTCGCACGGGGAGCTGTTTTTT.